This T cell receptor (beta chain) was documented in a study of identical twins. TCRdb reanalysed the 5' RACE reads using MiXCR and keeps one entry per CDR3 protein. The data show about 900,000 distinct CDR3 sequences, around an eighth seen once. The germline V gene has CDR1 SGHRS and CDR2 YFSETQ. This CDR3 is 13 amino acids long. Trimming removed 5 bases at V and 2 bases at J, with 10 bases between. The same specimen was also included in a second study, on yellow fever vaccine responses in identical twins.

The TCR was taken from a woman younger than 30 in good health. V and J are TRBV5-1 and TRBJ1-1; the D is unclear. The sample was PBMCs. CDR3 coding DNA: TGCGCCAGCAGGGGATGGGCAAACACTGAAGCTTTCTTT. It encodes CASRGWANTEAFF.